This T cell receptor (beta chain) is from a study of cytomegalovirus exposure and HLA in healthy donors. Notes on this clone: Its specificity is unknown.

Overall study results and limits: TCR beta sequences reportedly predicted the HLA-A and HLA-B alleles of most subjects accurately. According to an earlier analysis, most TCR beta V segments yielded productive rearrangements about 90% or about 30% of the time.

The CDR3 sequence is 12 residues long. V gave up 6 bases and J gave up 7 bases, with 13 bases separating them. Germline lookup yields CDR1 SQVTM and CDR2 ANQGSEA. Use of 60 Vbeta and 13 Jbeta primers characterized the PCR. This table comes from immunoSEQ multiplex PCR, and its TCRdb copy is limited to in-frame clones, with some not included. The table lists about 140,000 clones, 75% to 80% of them singletons. The material sequenced was PBMCs. The rearrangement uses TRBV29-1 and TRBJ1-3; tentative D call: TRBD1 (5 bases). The sequence was obtained from a man aged 25-40 years in good health and CMV-seronegative. The DNA of the CDR3 is TGCAGCGTAGACGTCGGGGGTAACACCATATATTTT. Amino acids: CSVDVGGNTIYF.